The sequence of this TCR beta chain was determined in a study of control samples from healthy donors and cancer patients. The germline V and J ends were trimmed by 1 base and 4 bases, with 16 bases remaining between them. CDR1 and CDR2 from the germline V gene are LNHDA and SQIVND (reference sequence). The CDR3 extends over 16 amino acids. Profiling relied on immunoSEQ multiplex PCR, and the TCRdb table lists in-frame clones only, not all of them. The table has tens of thousands of clones, about 82% seen once. V and J are TRBV19 and TRBJ2-5; possibly TRBD1 or TRBD2 for D (6 bases each). Material for sequencing was blood. The sequence derives from a man aged 25 to 40 in good health. CDR3 sequence: CASSIALEGGRETQYF. CDR3 sequence (DNA): TGTGCCAGTAGTATAGCTCTCGAAGGGGGGCGAGAGACCCAGTACTTC.